These 8 T cell receptor beta chains originate from one sample sequenced in a study of cytomegalovirus exposure and HLA in healthy donors (dated by TCRdb to about 2017). The library was built by means of the immunoSEQ multiplex PCR assay. For the multiplex PCR, a mixture combining 60 forward primers for TCR Vbeta segments and 13 reverse primers for TCR Jbeta segments was used. The clones in this table, taken by TCRdb from immuneACCESS, are in-frame only. Not every clone is retained; where verified, under half of the shortfall comes from an unresolved V gene, and the cause of the rest is unknown. The sample includes approximately 130,000 clones, with roughly 82% observed a single time. Clones ranked in the top ten supply approximately 2.4% of the sample. Sequenced input: PBMCs. The receptors derive from a man aged 45-60 years in good health and CMV-seronegative.

This clone was counted once. This rearrangement joins TRBV30 to TRBJ1-1; D gene ambiguous. Germline CDR1 and CDR2: GTSNPN and SVGIG (reference sequence). The V gene lost 1 base and the J gene lost 4 bases, with 7 bases spanning the gap. The CDR3 spans 12 residues. The CDR3 DNA follows: TGTGCCTGGAGTGACGCAGGCACTGAAGCTTTCTTT. Its translation: CAWSDAGTEAFF.

The chain carries TRBV2 and TRBJ1-1; 9 bases align to TRBD1. Germline-derived CDR1 and CDR2 are SNHLY and FYNNEI. CDR3 length equals 16 residues. Unmatched junction bases numbered 14, after V lost 5 bases and J lost 7 bases. CDR3 sequence reads: CASSLHRQGGTHEAFF. The CDR3 DNA sequence: TGTGCCAGCAGTCTACACAGACAGGGGGGAACCCATGAAGCTTTCTTT.

The rearrangement uses TRBV25-1 and TRBJ1-1; D remains unclear. V dropped 1 base and J dropped 10 bases, with 19 bases sitting between them. CDR3 length: 15 amino acids. From germline, CDR1 is MGHDK and CDR2 SYGVNS. The CDR3 region is CASSEFEGSARVAFF. DNA of the CDR3: TGTGCCAGCAGTGAATTTGAGGGTAGCGCTCGTGTAGCTTTCTTT. Full variable domain (outside the CDR3, taken from reference TRBV25-1 and TRBJ1-1): EADIYQTPRYLVIGTGKKITLECSQTMGHDKMYWYQQDPGMELHLIHYSYGVNSTEKGDLSSESTVSRIRTEHFPLTLESARPSHTSQYLCASSEFEGSARVAFFGQGTRLTVV.

The chain is built from TRBV4-3 and TRBJ1-1, with TRBD1 matching over 7 bases. V lost 0 bases to trimming and J lost 0 bases; unmatched junction nucleotides: 7. CDR1 and CDR2 (germline): LGHNA, YSLEER. The length of the CDR3 is 17 residues. The CDR3 DNA sequence: TGCGCCAGCAGCCAAGAACCGGGACAGATCATGAACACTGAAGCTTTCTTT. Amino acid sequence: CASSQEPGQIMNTEAFF.

The chain recombines TRBV6-1 with TRBJ1-5; D is perhaps TRBD1 (6 bases). The CDR3 has 13 residues. CDR1 MNHNS and CDR2 SASEGT come from the germline V gene. V gave up 6 bases and J gave up 5 bases, with 11 bases separating them. CDR3 sequence reads: CASSRQEDQPQHF. The CDR3 DNA is TGTGCCAGCAGCAGACAGGAAGATCAGCCCCAGCATTTT.

This rearrangement joins TRBV12-5 to TRBJ2-5, with D unclear. V lost 7 bases, J lost 1 base, and 4 bases lay in between. Germline CDR1 LGHNT, CDR2 FRNRAP. This CDR3 has 11 residues. In DNA, the CDR3 is TGTGCTAGTGCCCTCCAAGAGACCCAGTACTTC. Protein: CASALQETQYF.

The chain employs TRBV7-2 and TRBJ1-2, with TRBD1 as a possible D gene (6 bases). V was trimmed by 5 bases and J by 2 bases, leaving 15 bases between them. Germline CDR1 SGHTA, CDR2 FQGNSA. This CDR3 has 15 residues. CDR3 nucleotides: TGTGCCAGCAGCCAATCGACAGGTGTAAACTATGGCTACACCTTC. The encoded protein is CASSQSTGVNYGYTF.

This clone was seen a handful of times. This chain joins TRBV9 and TRBJ2-1; D is undetermined. With 0 bases removed from V and 9 bases from J, the gap between germline ends came to 13 bases. CDR1 SGDLS and CDR2 YYNGEE come from the germline V gene. This CDR3 contains 14 residues. CDR3 amino acids: CASSVAPAVGEQFF. The CDR3 DNA reads as TGTGCCAGCAGCGTAGCCCCCGCGGTGGGTGAGCAGTTCTTC.